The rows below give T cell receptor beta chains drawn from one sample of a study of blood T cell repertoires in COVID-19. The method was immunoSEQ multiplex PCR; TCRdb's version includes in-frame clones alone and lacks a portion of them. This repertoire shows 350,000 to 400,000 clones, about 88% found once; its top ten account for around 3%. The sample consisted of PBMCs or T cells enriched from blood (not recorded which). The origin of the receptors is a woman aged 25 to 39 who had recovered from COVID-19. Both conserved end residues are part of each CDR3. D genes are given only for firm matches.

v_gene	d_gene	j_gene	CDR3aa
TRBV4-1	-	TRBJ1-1	CASSQDQRGTEAFF
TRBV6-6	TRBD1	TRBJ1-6	CASRRSQGERDSPLHF
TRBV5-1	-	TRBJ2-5	CASSLPQGQETQYF
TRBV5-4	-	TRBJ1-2	CASSSQTGEQGYTF
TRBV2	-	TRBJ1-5	CASKGQPDQPQHF
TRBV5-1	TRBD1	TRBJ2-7	CASSLGQGWEQYF
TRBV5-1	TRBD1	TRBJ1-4	CASSDQGATNEKLFF
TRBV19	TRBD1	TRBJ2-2	CASSKDRANTGELFF
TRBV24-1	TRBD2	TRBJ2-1	CATSDSLAGGHNEQFF
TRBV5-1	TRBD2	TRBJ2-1	CASSIRTSGIYEQFF